Many counts were recorded for the clone carrying this T cell receptor (beta chain). Its antigen is undetermined. The sample belongs to a study of T-cell memory formation after mild COVID-19. Study-level findings and limits: The study found contracting CD4+ clones mainly in CM and EM and contracting CD8+ clones in EMRA. The authors left the SARS-CoV-2 specificity of second-wave clones peaking on day 37 unconfirmed. Pre-infection memory harbored some responding clones, suggesting cross-reactive memory joined. Later expanders leaned CD4+, whereas day 15 to 85 contracting clones were balanced CD4/CD8.

V was pared by 0 bases and J by 3 bases, with 3 bases between. Germline values: CDR1 GTSNPN, CDR2 SVGIG (reference sequence). The CDR3 sequence is 11 residues long. TCRdb analysed the 5' RACE reads with MiXCR anew, one entry per CDR3 protein. The sample has roughly 340,000 distinct CDR3 sequences; more than 15% are singletons. The chain recombines TRBV30 with TRBJ2-7, with D unresolved. The sequenced sample consisted of PBMCs or a T cell subset sorted from them (not recorded which). This TCR was recovered from a man between 18 and 35 years old who had mild COVID-19 (a few samples of this study predate the infection). Cell type and time point are not known. The CDR3 loop reads CAWSVLYEQYF. In nucleotides, the CDR3 is TGTGCCTGGAGTGTACTCTACGAGCAGTACTTC. Variable domain in full (rest from reference TRBV30 and TRBJ2-7): SQTIHQWPATLVQPVGSPLSLECTVEGTSNPNLYWYRQAAGRGLQLLFYSVGIGQISSEVPQNLSASRPQDRQFILSSKKLLLSDSGFYLCAWSVLYEQYFGPGTRLTVT.